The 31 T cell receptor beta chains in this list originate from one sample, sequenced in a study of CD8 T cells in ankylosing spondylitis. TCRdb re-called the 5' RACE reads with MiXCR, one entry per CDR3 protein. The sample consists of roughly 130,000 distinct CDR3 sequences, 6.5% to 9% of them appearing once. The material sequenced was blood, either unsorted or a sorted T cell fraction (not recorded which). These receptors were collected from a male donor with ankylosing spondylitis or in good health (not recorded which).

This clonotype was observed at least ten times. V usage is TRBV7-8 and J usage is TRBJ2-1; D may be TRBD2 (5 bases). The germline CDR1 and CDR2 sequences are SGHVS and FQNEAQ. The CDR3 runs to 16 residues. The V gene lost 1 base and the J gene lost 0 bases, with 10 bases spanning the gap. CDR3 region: CASSLEGVSSYNEQFF. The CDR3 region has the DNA TGTGCCAGCAGCTTAGAGGGAGTGAGCTCCTACAATGAGCAGTTCTTC.

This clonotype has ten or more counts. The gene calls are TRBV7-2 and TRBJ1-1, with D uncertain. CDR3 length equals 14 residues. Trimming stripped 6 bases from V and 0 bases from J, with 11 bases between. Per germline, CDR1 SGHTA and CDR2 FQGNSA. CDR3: CASSFSRMNTEAFF. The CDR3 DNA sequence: TGTGCCAGCAGTTTTTCGAGGATGAACACTGAAGCTTTCTTT.

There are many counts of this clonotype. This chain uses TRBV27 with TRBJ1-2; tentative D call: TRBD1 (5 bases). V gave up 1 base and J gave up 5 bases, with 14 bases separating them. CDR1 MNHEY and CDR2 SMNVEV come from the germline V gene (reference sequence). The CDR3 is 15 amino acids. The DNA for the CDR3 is TGTGCCAGCAGTTTATTCGCAGGGCTACTTTATGGCTACACCTTC. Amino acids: CASSLFAGLLYGYTF.

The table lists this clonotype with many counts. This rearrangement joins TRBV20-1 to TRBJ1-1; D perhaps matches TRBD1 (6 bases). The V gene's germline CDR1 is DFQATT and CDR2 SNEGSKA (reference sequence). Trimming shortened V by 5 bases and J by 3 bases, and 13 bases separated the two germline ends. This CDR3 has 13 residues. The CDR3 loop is CSAPHRADTEAFF. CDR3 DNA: TGCAGTGCTCCCCACAGGGCGGACACTGAAGCTTTCTTT.

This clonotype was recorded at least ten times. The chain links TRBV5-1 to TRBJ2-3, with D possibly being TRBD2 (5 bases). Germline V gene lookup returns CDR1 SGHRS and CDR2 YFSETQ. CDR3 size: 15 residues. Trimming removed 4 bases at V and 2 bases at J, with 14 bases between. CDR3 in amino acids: CASSRQAGNTDTQYF. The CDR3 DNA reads TGCGCCAGCAGCCGTCAAGCCGGGAACACAGATACGCAGTATTTT.

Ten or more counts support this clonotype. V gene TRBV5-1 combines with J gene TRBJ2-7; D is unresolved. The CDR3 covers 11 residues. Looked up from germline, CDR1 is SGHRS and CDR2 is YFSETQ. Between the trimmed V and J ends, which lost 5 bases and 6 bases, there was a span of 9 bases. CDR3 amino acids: CASRSSSEQYF. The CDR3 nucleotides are TGCGCCAGCAGATCATCTAGCGAGCAGTACTTC.

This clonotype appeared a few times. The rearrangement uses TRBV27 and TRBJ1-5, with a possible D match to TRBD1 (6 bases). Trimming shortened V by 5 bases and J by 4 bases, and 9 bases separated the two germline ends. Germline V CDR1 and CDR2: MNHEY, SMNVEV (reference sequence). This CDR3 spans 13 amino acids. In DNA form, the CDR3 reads TGTGCCAGCAGTCACAGGGAGAATCAGCCCCAGCATTTT. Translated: CASSHRENQPQHF.

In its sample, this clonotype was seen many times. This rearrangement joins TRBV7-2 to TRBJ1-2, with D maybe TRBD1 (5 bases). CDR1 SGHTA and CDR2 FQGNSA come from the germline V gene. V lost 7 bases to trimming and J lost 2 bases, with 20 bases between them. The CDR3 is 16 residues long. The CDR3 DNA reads TGTGCCAGCACCATAAACACAGGAGCGCCAAACTATGGCTACACCTTC. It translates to CASTINTGAPNYGYTF.

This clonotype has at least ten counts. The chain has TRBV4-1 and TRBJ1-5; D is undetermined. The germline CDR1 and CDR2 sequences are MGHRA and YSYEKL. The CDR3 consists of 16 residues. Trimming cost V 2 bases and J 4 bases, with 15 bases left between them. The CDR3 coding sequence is TGCGCCAGCAGCCAACCGAGACGGGATTTAAATCAGCCCCAGCATTTT. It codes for CASSQPRRDLNQPQHF.

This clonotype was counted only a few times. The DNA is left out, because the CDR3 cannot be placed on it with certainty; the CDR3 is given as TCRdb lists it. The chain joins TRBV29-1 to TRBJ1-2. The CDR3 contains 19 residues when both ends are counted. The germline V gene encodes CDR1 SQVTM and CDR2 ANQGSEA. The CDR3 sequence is CSVEDGDSFGEGTDYGYPF.

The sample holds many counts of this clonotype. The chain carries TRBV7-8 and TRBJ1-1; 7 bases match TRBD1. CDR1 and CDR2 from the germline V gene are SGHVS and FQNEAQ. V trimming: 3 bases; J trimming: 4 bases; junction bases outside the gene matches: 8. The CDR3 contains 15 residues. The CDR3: CASSFDRVRVTEAFF. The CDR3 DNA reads TGTGCCAGCAGCTTCGACAGGGTTCGGGTCACTGAAGCTTTCTTT.

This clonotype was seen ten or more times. The CDR3 loop reads CSVDSTGTYNEQFF. As DNA, the CDR3 is TGCAGCGTTGACTCAACGGGAACCTACAATGAGCAGTTCTTC. This chain uses TRBV29-1 with TRBJ2-1, with D maybe TRBD2 (5 bases). The V end was cut by 3 bases, the J end by 2 bases, with 11 bases between. This CDR3 spans 14 amino acids. Germline values: CDR1 SQVTM, CDR2 ANQGSEA.

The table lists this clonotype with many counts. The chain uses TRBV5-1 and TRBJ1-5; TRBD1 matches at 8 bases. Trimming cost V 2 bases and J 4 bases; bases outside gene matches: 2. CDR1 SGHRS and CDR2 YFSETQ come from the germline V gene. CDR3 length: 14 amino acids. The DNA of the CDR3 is TGCGCCAGCAGCTTCGGGACAGGTAATCAGCCCCAGCATTTT. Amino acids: CASSFGTGNQPQHF.

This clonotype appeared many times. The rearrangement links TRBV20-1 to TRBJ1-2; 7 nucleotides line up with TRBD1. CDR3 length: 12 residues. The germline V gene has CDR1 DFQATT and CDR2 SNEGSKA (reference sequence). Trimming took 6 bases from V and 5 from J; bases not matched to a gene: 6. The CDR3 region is CSAPGTAYGYTF. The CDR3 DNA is TGCAGTGCGCCCGGGACAGCGTATGGCTACACCTTC.

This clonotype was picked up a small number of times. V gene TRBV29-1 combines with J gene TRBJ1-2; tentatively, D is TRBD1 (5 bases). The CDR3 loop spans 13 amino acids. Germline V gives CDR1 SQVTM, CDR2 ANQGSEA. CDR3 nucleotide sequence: TGCGGGGGTTCTGGGGGTGTGGACTATGGCTACACCTTC. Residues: CGGSGGVDYGYTF.

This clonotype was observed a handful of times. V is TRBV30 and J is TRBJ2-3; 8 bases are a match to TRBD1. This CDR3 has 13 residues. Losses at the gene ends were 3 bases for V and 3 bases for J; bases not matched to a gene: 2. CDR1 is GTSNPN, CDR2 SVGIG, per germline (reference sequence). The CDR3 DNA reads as TGTGCCTGGAGAGGGACAGGAACAGATACGCAGTATTTT. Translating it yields CAWRGTGTDTQYF.

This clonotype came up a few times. The CDR3 reads CSAQVGGFRYNEQFF. The DNA for the CDR3 is TGCAGTGCTCAAGTGGGAGGGTTCCGTTACAATGAGCAGTTCTTC. This chain joins TRBV20-1 and TRBJ2-1, with 7 bases that match TRBD2. The germline CDR1 and CDR2 sequences are DFQATT and SNEGSKA (reference sequence). V was clipped by 5 bases and J by 4 bases; unmatched bases: 11. CDR3 length: 15 amino acids.

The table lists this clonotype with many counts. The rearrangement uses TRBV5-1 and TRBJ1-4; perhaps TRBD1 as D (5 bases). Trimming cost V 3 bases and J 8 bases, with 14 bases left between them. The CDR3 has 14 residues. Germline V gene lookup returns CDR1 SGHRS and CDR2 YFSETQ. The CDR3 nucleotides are TGCGCCAGCAGCTGGGGACTGTCGGTGGAAAAACTGTTTTTT. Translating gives CASSWGLSVEKLFF. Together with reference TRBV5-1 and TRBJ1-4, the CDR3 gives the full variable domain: KAGVTQTPRYLIKTRGQQVTLSCSPISGHRSVSWYQQTPGQGLQFLFEYFSETQRNKGNFPGRFSGRQFSNSRSEMNVSTLELGDSALYLCASSWGLSVEKLFFGSGTQLSVL.

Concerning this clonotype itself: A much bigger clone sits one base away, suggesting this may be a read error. CDR3 region: CATSRDPADGYAF. DNA for the CDR3: TGTGCCACCAGCAGAGATCCGGCCGATGGCTACGCCTTC. V is TRBV15 and J is TRBJ1-2, with D unresolved. In germline, CDR1 is LNHNV, CDR2 YYDKDF (reference sequence). The CDR3 length is 13 residues.

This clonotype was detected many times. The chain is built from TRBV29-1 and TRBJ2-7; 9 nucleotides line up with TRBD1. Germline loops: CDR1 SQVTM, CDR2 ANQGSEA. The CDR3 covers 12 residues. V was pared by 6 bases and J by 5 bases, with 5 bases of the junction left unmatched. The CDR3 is CSVGQGKNEQYF. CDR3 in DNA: TGCAGCGTCGGACAGGGGAAAAACGAGCAGTACTTC.

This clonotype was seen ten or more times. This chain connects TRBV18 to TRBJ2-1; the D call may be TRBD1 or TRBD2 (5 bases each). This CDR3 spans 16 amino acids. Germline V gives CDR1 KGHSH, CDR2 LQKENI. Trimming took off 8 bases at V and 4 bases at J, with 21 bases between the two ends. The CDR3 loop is CASGNRWDELYNEQFF. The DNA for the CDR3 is TGTGCCAGCGGTAACCGCTGGGACGAGCTATACAATGAGCAGTTCTTC.

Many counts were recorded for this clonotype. CDR3 bases: TGCAGTGCTCACCCGGGAGGGGATCAGCCCCAGCATTTT. Translated, it gives CSAHPGGDQPQHF. This sequence joins TRBV20-1 and TRBJ1-5; tentative D call: TRBD1 (5 bases). Germline lookup yields CDR1 DFQATT and CDR2 SNEGSKA (reference sequence). The CDR3 has 13 amino acids. V was trimmed by 5 bases and J by 5 bases, leaving 13 bases between them.

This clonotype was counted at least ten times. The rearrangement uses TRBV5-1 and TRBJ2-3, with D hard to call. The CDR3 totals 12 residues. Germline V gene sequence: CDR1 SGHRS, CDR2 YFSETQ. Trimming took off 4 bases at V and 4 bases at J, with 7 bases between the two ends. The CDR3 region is CASSPPADTQYF. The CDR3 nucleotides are TGCGCCAGCAGCCCTCCAGCAGATACGCAGTATTTT.

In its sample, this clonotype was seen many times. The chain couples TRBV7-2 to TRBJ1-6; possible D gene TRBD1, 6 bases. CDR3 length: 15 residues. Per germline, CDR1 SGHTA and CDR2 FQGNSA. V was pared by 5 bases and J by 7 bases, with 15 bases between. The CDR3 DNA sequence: TGTGCCAGCAGCACCACAAGGGGGGGGAATTCACCCCTCCACTTT. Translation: CASSTTRGGNSPLHF.

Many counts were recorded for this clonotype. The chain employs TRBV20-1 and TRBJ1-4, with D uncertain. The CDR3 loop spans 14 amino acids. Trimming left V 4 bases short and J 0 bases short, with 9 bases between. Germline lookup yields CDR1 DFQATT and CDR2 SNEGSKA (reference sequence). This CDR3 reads CSATWRTTNEKLFF. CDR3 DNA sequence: TGCAGTGCTACATGGCGAACAACTAATGAAAAACTGTTTTTT.

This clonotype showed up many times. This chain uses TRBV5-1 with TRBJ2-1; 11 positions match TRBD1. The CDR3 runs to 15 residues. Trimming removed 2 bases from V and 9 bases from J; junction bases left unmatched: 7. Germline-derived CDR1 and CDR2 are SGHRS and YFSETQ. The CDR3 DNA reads TGCGCCAGCAGCTTAGGACAGGGGGCGTCGGGTGAGCAGTTCTTC. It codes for CASSLGQGASGEQFF.

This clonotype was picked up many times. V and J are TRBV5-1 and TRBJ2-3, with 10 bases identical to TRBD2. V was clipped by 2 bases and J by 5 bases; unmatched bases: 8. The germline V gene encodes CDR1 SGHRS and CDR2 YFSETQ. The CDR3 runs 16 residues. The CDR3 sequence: CASSFILAGVIDTQYF. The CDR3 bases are TGCGCCAGCAGCTTTATCCTAGCGGGAGTAATAGATACGCAGTATTTT.

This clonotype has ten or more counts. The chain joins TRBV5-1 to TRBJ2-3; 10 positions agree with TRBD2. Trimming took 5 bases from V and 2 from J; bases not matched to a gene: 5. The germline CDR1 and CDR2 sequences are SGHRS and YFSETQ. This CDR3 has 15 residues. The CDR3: CASRRAGGLTDTQYF. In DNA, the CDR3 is TGCGCCAGCAGACGAGCGGGGGGGCTCACAGATACGCAGTATTTT.

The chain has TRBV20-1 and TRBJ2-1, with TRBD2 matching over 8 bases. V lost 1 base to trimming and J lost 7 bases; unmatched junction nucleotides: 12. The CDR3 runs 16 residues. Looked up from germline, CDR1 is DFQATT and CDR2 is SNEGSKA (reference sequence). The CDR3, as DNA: TGCAGTGCTAGAGGCCACGGCAGGGGCGGGAGGAATGAGCAGTTCTTC. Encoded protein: CSARGHGRGGRNEQFF.

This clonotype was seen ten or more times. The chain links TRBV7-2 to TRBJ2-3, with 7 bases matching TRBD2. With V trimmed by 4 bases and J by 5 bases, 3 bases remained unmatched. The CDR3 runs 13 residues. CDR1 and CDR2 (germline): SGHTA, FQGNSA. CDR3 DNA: TGTGCCAGCAGCTCGGTAGCGGGAGATACGCAGTATTTT. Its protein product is CASSSVAGDTQYF.

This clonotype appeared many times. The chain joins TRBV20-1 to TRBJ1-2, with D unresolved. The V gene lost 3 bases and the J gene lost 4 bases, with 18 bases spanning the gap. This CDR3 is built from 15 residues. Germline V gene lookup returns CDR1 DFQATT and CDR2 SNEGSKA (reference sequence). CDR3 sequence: CSASLTFGIGYGYTF. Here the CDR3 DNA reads TGCAGTGCTAGTCTCACTTTCGGTATCGGCTATGGCTACACCTTC.